The entry below gives a single T cell receptor (beta chain) sequence along with its context. The target antigen is unknown. Here immunoSEQ multiplex PCR was the method, and the copy in TCRdb shows in-frame clones only, minus some. The sample records under 550,000 clones, 88% being singletons. Per germline, CDR1 SGHDN and CDR2 FVKESK. The CDR3 totals 14 residues. The V end was cut by 1 base, the J end by 1 base, with 5 bases between. The data originate from a study of Ad26.COV2.S vaccination and SARS-CoV-2 variants. Study-wide background: Intramuscular Ad26.COV2.S at 5x10^10 or 1x10^11 viral particles. Findings and limits, study-wide: Researchers reported similar non-spike TCR breadth in vaccine and placebo recipients.

Treatment specified: around 19 received Ad26.COV2.S at low or high dose, single or two shots; about five received placebo; per-sample allocation not given. Sampling took place 63 days after the first vaccine or placebo injection. Aged 18-55 years, donor was enrolled in Boston in about 2020. The sequence was collected from a person between 18 and 60 years old who received the Ad26.COV2.S COVID-19 vaccine or a placebo. The chain recombines TRBV14 with TRBJ2-4; D call uncertain. The sequenced sample was peripheral blood, obtained in a trial of Ad26.COV2.S vaccine versus placebo. As DNA, the CDR3 is TGTGCCAGCAGCCAAGGGCTCGCCAAAAACATTCAGTACTTC. Translation: CASSQGLAKNIQYF.